The present T cell receptor beta chain was sequenced within a study of shared clonotypes between healthy human individuals. Researchers partitioned CD4+ cells into CD45RA+ naive and CD45RA-negative memory subsets. Only in-frame clones appear in the TCRdb table, and some are missing; sequencing was by immunoSEQ multiplex PCR. The table lists around 700,000 clones, 72% of them singletons. Study-level results: Clonotypes shared by all four donors outscored non-shared clonotypes in generation probability. With several donors compared, 5% to 5.5% of naive CD4 clonotypes were shared. The genetic and exposure-history diversity represented was limited by few donors.

Only one count was recorded for this clone. Its target is unknown. The CDR3 is made up of 13 amino acids. Germline V gene data show CDR1 as SNHLY and CDR2 as FYNNEI. V lost 4 bases to trimming and J lost 5 bases, with 11 bases between them. The TCR originated in a woman in her thirties in good health. The chain uses TRBV2 and TRBJ2-5, with a possible D match to TRBD2 (6 bases). The sample comprised memory CD4+ T cells sorted from blood. The sample's subset: CD45RA-negative fraction. In DNA form, the CDR3 reads TGTGCCAGCAGTGGGTTGGGGAGGGAGACCCAGTACTTC. Protein: CASSGLGRETQYF.